The 9 T cell receptor beta chains listed next were all sequenced from one sample in a study of OX40 agonist ivuxolimab in advanced cancers. Assay used: immunoSEQ multiplex PCR; TCRdb lists only in-frame clones, some missing. This sample carries 37,000 or so clones, about 79% of them seen once, and the ten largest clones take roughly 20%. Sequenced here: CD4+ or CD8+ T cells sorted from blood, sampled in a trial of the OX40 agonist ivuxolimab. The receptor source for this set is an adult with an advanced solid tumor such as melanoma, head and neck, liver or kidney cancer.

V usage is TRBV6-6 and J usage is TRBJ1-1; D unresolved. CDR1 and CDR2 (germline): MNHNY, SVGAGI (reference sequence). The CDR3 runs 14 residues. V shed 5 bases and J shed 10 bases, with 20 bases lying between them. CDR3 bases: TGTGCCAGCAGTGTCGAACCGGGCCCCCTAAGAGCTTTCTTT. Translated: CASSVEPGPLRAFF.

The chain joins TRBV5-6 to TRBJ1-4, with 8 positions matching TRBD1. The CDR3 totals 15 residues. Germline V lookup: CDR1 SGHDT, CDR2 YYEEEE. V shed 5 bases and J 4 bases; nucleotides not matched to a gene: 7. The CDR3 loop reads CASSSGTGDNEKLFF. The CDR3 region has the DNA TGTGCCAGCAGTTCCGGGACAGGCGATAATGAAAAACTGTTTTTT.

The V and J genes are TRBV5-1 and TRBJ2-5; D is possibly TRBD2 (6 bases). The ends were cut back, 4 bases at V and 4 bases at J, with 14 bases in the middle. Germline V gene sequence: CDR1 SGHRS, CDR2 YFSETQ. This CDR3 has 14 amino acids. CDR3: CASSPGTPRETQYF. The CDR3 coding sequence is TGCGCCAGCAGCCCAGGGACTCCGCGAGAGACCCAGTACTTC.

The chain uses TRBV9 and TRBJ1-1; a weak D match, TRBD1 (5 bases). Trimming pared 4 bases from V and 5 bases from J, leaving 15 bases between. The CDR3 has 14 residues. CDR1 is SGDLS and CDR2 is YYNGEE in the germline V gene. The CDR3 nucleotides are TGTGCCAGCAGCATGACAGCCTCGGGAACTGAAGCTTTCTTT. Amino acids: CASSMTASGTEAFF.

The J gene is TRBJ1-1, the V gene TRBV7-2, with 7 bases identical to TRBD1. J gave up 1 base and V 5 bases, and 7 bases lay outside the gene matches. From germline, CDR1 is SGHTA and CDR2 FQGNSA. The CDR3 loop spans 15 amino acids. The CDR3 loop is CASSMTGQRNTEAFF. The CDR3 bases are TGTGCCAGCAGCATGACGGGACAGCGGAACACTGAAGCTTTCTTT.

The chain links TRBV29-1 to TRBJ2-3; D is undetermined. CDR3 length: 12 amino acids. Germline CDR1 reads SQVTM; CDR2 reads ANQGSEA. V dropped 1 base and J dropped 3 bases, with 5 bases sitting between them. The CDR3: CSVEGRTDTQYF. DNA of the CDR3: TGCAGCGTTGAAGGCAGGACAGATACGCAGTATTTT.

By share of the sample, this clone is medium-sized. The rearrangement uses TRBV4-1 and TRBJ1-4; D is possibly TRBD1 (5 bases). The germline CDR1 and CDR2 sequences are MGHRA and YSYEKL. V was trimmed by 2 bases and J by 6 bases, leaving 19 bases between them. The CDR3 has 17 residues. This CDR3 is CASSQKFPQGAHEKLFF. CDR3 bases: TGCGCCAGCAGCCAAAAATTTCCTCAGGGAGCACATGAAAAACTGTTTTTT.

The V and J genes are TRBV7-8 and TRBJ1-3; perhaps TRBD1 as D (5 bases). Between the trimmed V and J ends, which lost 5 bases and 4 bases, there was a span of 12 bases. The CDR3 contains 14 residues. CDR1 and CDR2 from the germline V gene are SGHVS and FQNEAQ. The CDR3 is CASSPVSGGNTIYF. The CDR3 DNA follows: TGTGCCAGCAGCCCGGTATCAGGGGGAAACACCATATATTTT.

The chain employs TRBV7-9 and TRBJ2-3; 11 nucleotides line up with TRBD1. The CDR3 totals 16 residues. V shed 5 bases and J 5 bases; nucleotides not matched to a gene: 9. Germline values: CDR1 SEHNR, CDR2 FQNEAQ (reference sequence). The DNA of the CDR3 is TGTGCCAGCAGCAAACACGGGACAGGGGGGAGAGATACGCAGTATTTT. Amino acid sequence: CASSKHGTGGRDTQYF.